This is a list of T cell receptor beta chains from one sample in a study of blood T cell repertoires in COVID-19. This table comes from immunoSEQ multiplex PCR, and its TCRdb copy is limited to in-frame clones, with some not included. The sample shows around 160,000 clones, about 80% of them seen only once. Sequencing input: peripheral blood. The receptor set was obtained from a woman aged 80 or over with acute or convalescent COVID-19. CDR3s include the opening cysteine and the closing phenylalanine or tryptophan. The D gene is left open where the match is weak. Not every row has a clone size; where given, it reads once, few, many or a size class.

j_call clone_size v_call d_call cdr3_length cdr3_nt cdr3_aa
TRBJ2-2 NA TRBV6-5 NA 13 TGTGCCAGCAGGTCCCTTTCGGCCGGGGAGCTGTTTTTT CASRSLSAGELFF
TRBJ2-7 NA TRBV11-2 TRBD2 15 TGTGCCAGCAGTTGGGGGGCGGGAGGGTCCTACGAGCAGTACTTC CASSWGAGGSYEQYF
TRBJ2-1 once TRBV6-4 NA 15 TGTGCCAGCAACATGGCGGCAGACCTATACAATGAGCAGTTCTTC CASNMAADLYNEQFF
TRBJ2-4 NA TRBV6-6 TRBD1 14 TGTGCCAGCAGTCATAGGGACAGGATAAACATTCAGTACTTC CASSHRDRINIQYF
TRBJ2-5 NA TRBV18 NA 13 TGTGCCAGCTCACCGGCCCAGCAAGAGACCCAGTACTTC CASSPAQQETQYF
TRBJ1-1 NA TRBV7-3 TRBD1 16 TGTGCCAGCAGCTTACGGTCAGGGGGGACGAACACTGAAGCTTTCTTT CASSLRSGGTNTEAFF
TRBJ2-5 NA TRBV9 NA 15 TGTGCCAGCAGCACGTCGGACTTTTCAGGAGAGACCCAGTACTTC CASSTSDFSGETQYF
TRBJ2-3 NA TRBV30 NA 14 TGTGCCTGGAGTGTGGGGAGGAGCCCAGATACGCAGTATTTT CAWSVGRSPDTQYF
TRBJ1-1 NA TRBV6-5 NA 13 TGTGCCAGCAGTTACTCGCGGCCGATTGAAGCTTTCTTT CASSYSRPIEAFF
TRBJ2-1 NA TRBV6-2/TRBV6-3 TRBD1 15 TGTGCCAGCAGTCGATCCGGGACAGTTAACAATGAGCAGTTCTTC CASSRSGTVNNEQFF
TRBJ2-1 NA TRBV7-9 NA 13 TGTGCCAGGGGGACAAGATCGGGGAATGAGCAGTTCTTC CARGTRSGNEQFF
TRBJ2-1 NA TRBV19 NA 13 TGTGCCTCCCGAAGTGGGGGGAGGCATGAGCAGTTCTTC CASRSGGRHEQFF
TRBJ1-2 NA TRBV5-1 NA 13 TGCGCCAGCAGCCCTAGGACAGTTTATGGCTACACCTTC CASSPRTVYGYTF
TRBJ1-1 NA TRBV7-9 TRBD1 14 TGTGCCAGCAGCCCACGGGGGACAGGGGACGTGGCTTTCTTT CASSPRGTGDVAFF
TRBJ1-2 once TRBV28 NA 13 TGTGCCAGCGCATTAGGGGCCAACTATGGCTACACCTTC CASALGANYGYTF
TRBJ1-2 once TRBV18 TRBD1 14 TGTGCCAGCTCACCACCGGCAAACAGGGGTGGCTACACCTTC CASSPPANRGGYTF
TRBJ2-5 NA TRBV5-1 TRBD2 16 TGCGCCAGCAGCTTGGGACTAGCGGGGAATGAAGAGACCCAGTACTTC CASSLGLAGNEETQYF
TRBJ2-3 NA TRBV6-1 NA 14 TGTGCCAGCAGTGAATTTGGCCGCACAGATACGCAGTATTTT CASSEFGRTDTQYF
TRBJ2-7 few TRBV7-2 NA 14 TGTGCCAGCAGCTTAAATTCTGGCGGTAACGAGCAGTACTTC CASSLNSGGNEQYF
TRBJ2-5 NA TRBV28 TRBD1 15 TGTGCCAGCAGTTCTGGGACAGGGGGCCGTGGGACCCAGTACTTC CASSSGTGGRGTQYF
TRBJ1-5 once TRBV27 NA 18 TGTGCCAGCAGCTTACCCGGTGGGTCGACAAGGCTTGATCAGCCCCAGCATTTT CASSLPGGSTRLDQPQHF
TRBJ1-1 NA TRBV10-3 TRBD1 14 TGTGCCATCAGCCGAGAGGGACAGGGGACTGAAGCTTTCTTT CAISREGQGTEAFF
TRBJ1-2 once TRBV4-2 TRBD1 14 TGTGCCAGCAGCCAAGAGGGGACAGTCTATGGCTACACCTTC CASSQEGTVYGYTF
TRBJ1-5 NA TRBV19 NA 17 TGTGCCAGTAGTTTGGGCCACGGCCGGTCTCCTCATCAGCCCCAGCATTTT CASSLGHGRSPHQPQHF
TRBJ1-6 NA TRBV10-3 TRBD1 15 TGTGCCATCAGTGACGCGGGACAGGGTAATTCACCCCTCCACTTT CAISDAGQGNSPLHF
TRBJ1-4 NA TRBV27 NA 15 TGTGCCAGCAGTTTAAGAGGGCCCCTTAATGAAAAACTGTTTTTT CASSLRGPLNEKLFF
TRBJ1-5 NA TRBV6-2/TRBV6-3 TRBD1 15 TGTGCCAGCAGTTACGTGACAGGGGGCAATCAGCCCCAGCATTTT CASSYVTGGNQPQHF
TRBJ1-1 NA TRBV9 NA 13 TGTGCCAGCAGCGCCCGACAGAACACTGAAGCTTTCTTT CASSARQNTEAFF
TRBJ1-1 NA TRBV3-1/TRBV3-2 NA 13 TGTGCCAGCAGCCAAGATTGGGATAGGGGAGCTTTCTTT CASSQDWDRGAFF
TRBJ1-4 NA TRBV19 NA 16 TGTGCCAGTAGATCGGTCTTCGGGGGAGAGGATGAAAAACTGTTTTTT CASRSVFGGEDEKLFF
TRBJ2-3 NA TRBV27 NA 13 TGTGCCAGCAGTACTAGCATAGCCGATACGCAGTATTTT CASSTSIADTQYF
TRBJ1-5 NA TRBV2 NA 15 TGTGCCAGCAGTGAAAGGCGGCTACGCAATCAGCCCCAGCATTTT CASSERRLRNQPQHF
TRBJ1-1 NA TRBV2 NA 14 TGTGCCAGCCTTTTAGGGGCGGCGAACACTGAAGCTTTCTTT CASLLGAANTEAFF
TRBJ2-1 once TRBV10-3 TRBD1 14 TGTGCCATCAGTTGGACAGGGGTTTACAATGAGCAGTTCTTC CAISWTGVYNEQFF
TRBJ1-1 NA TRBV27 NA 16 TGTGCCAGCAGTTTATCGGGGGCTTCTTGGTACACTGAAGCTTTCTTT CASSLSGASWYTEAFF
TRBJ1-2 NA TRBV7-9 NA 14 TGTGCCAGCAGCCATGGGTGGGGGGACTATGGCTACACCTTC CASSHGWGDYGYTF
TRBJ2-7 once TRBV28 TRBD1 16 TGTGCCAGCAGTAAAACGGGACAGATTAGCTCCTACGAGCAGTACTTC CASSKTGQISSYEQYF
TRBJ1-2 NA TRBV28 TRBD1 15 TGTGCCAGCAGTCAGGGACAGGGGGCGTCCAGAGGCTACACCTTC CASSQGQGASRGYTF
TRBJ1-5 once TRBV3-1/TRBV3-2 NA 12 TGTGCCAGCAGCCAACTTAATCAGCCCCAGCATTTT CASSQLNQPQHF
TRBJ1-5 NA TRBV5-1 NA 15 TGCGCCAGCAGTAAGGAATCAGGGAGCAATCAGCCCCAGCATTTT CASSKESGSNQPQHF
TRBJ1-1 NA TRBV18 TRBD1 13 TGTGCCAGTACCGGGACAGCGAACACTGAAGCTTTCTTT CASTGTANTEAFF
TRBJ1-1 NA TRBV5-1 TRBD1 15 TGCGCCAGCAGGGCCGAGACAGGGGTGAACACTGAAGCTTTCTTT CASRAETGVNTEAFF
TRBJ2-1 NA TRBV9 TRBD2 16 TGTGCCAGCAGCGTAGAGGGGCCGGGAGGGCCTAATGAGCAGTTCTTC CASSVEGPGGPNEQFF
TRBJ2-7 NA TRBV12-3/TRBV12-4 NA 11 TGTGCCAGCAGTTCGGGATACGAGCAGTACTTC CASSSGYEQYF
TRBJ2-7 NA TRBV18 NA 14 TGTGCCAGCTCACCACCGCCAGGGCTTCGCGAGCAGTACTTC CASSPPPGLREQYF
TRBJ1-1 NA TRBV15 NA 15 TGTGCCACCAGCAGGCCACAGGGCCTGAACACTGAAGCTTTCTTT CATSRPQGLNTEAFF
TRBJ2-3 NA TRBV7-9 NA 13 TGTGCCAGCAGTTGGAGCAACACAGATACGCAGTATTTT CASSWSNTDTQYF
TRBJ2-3 NA TRBV30 NA 15 TGTGCCTGGAGCCGGGACAAAAAACGTTCGGATACGCAGTATTTT CAWSRDKKRSDTQYF